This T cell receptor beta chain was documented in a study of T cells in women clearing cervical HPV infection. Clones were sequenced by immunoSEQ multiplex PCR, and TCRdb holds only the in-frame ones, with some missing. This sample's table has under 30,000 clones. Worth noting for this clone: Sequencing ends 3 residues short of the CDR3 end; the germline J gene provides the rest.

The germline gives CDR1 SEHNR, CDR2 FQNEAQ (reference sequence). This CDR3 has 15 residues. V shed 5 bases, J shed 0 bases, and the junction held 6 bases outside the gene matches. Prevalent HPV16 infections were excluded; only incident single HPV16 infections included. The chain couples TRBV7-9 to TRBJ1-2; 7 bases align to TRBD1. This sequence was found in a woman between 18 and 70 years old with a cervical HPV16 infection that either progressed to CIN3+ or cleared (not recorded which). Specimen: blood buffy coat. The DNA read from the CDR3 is TGTGCCAGCAGCCCCGGGACAGCCGCTAACTATGGC. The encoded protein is CASSPGTAANYG. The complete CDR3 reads CASSPGTAANYGYTF. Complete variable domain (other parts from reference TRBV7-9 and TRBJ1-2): DTGVSQNPRHKITKRGQNVTFRCDPISEHNRLYWYRQTLGQGPEFLTYFQNEAQLEKSRLLSDRFSAERPKGSFSTLEIQRTEQGDSAMYLCASSPGTAANYGYTFGSGTRLTVV.